This record concerns one T cell receptor (beta chain) sequence. J gave up 0 bases and V 4 bases, and 6 bases lay outside the gene matches. The CDR3 consists of 15 residues. The germline gives CDR1 MDHEN, CDR2 SYDVKM. The source of the sample is a study of shared clonotypes between healthy human individuals. Here immunoSEQ multiplex PCR was the method, and the copy in TCRdb shows in-frame clones only, minus some. The profile shows under 1,100,000 clones, about 75% of them singletons. The source of this sequence is a man between 18 and 35 years old in good health. The material sequenced was memory CD4+ T cells sorted from blood. Documented subset: CD45RA-negative fraction. The chain links TRBV28 to TRBJ2-7; 7 bases agree with TRBD1. CDR3 DNA: TGTGCCAGCAGTTACAGGGGCAGTAGCTCCTACGAGCAGTACTTC. Its translation: CASSYRGSSSYEQYF.